This T cell receptor beta chain was retrieved from a study of OX40 agonist ivuxolimab in advanced cancers. At the level of the study: Patients were dosed with the agonistic anti-OX40 (CD134) antibody ivuxolimab.

As regards this clone: Its matching antigen is unknown.

CDR3 length: 14 residues. Trimming stripped 3 bases from V and 1 base from J, with 10 bases between. The V gene's germline CDR1 is SGDLS and CDR2 YYNGEE. Whole-study findings and limits: The mean number of expanded clones was higher in CD8+ T cells than in CD4+. Among the lowest peripheral clonal expansion occurred in 0.1-3.0 mg/kg partial responders.

Profiling relied on immunoSEQ multiplex PCR, and the TCRdb table lists in-frame clones only, not all of them. The sample includes 55,000 to 70,000 clones, around 81% of them seen just once. This receptor was identified in an adult with an advanced solid tumor such as melanoma, head and neck, liver or kidney cancer. The chain carries TRBV9 and TRBJ1-1; TRBD1 might be the D (6 bases). The source was CD4+ or CD8+ T cells sorted from blood, collected in a trial of the OX40 agonist ivuxolimab. CDR3 region: CASSAGTQNTEAFF. The DNA for the CDR3 is TGTGCCAGCAGCGCCGGGACACAGAACACTGAAGCTTTCTTT.